This is a list of T cell receptor beta chains from one sample in a study of untreated major depressive disorder. This table comes from immunoSEQ multiplex PCR, and its TCRdb copy is limited to in-frame clones, with some not included. The sample comprises 15,000 to 20,000 clones, more than 75% of which are singletons, and 0.82% rests with the top ten. The sequenced sample consisted of CD4+ T cells from PBMCs. The receptors shown here come from a woman under 40 in good health. CDR3s include the opening cysteine and the closing phenylalanine or tryptophan. D genes are given only for firm matches. Rows may omit the clone size; those that give it use once, few, many or a size class.

V gene: TRBV6-1
J gene: TRBJ2-1
clone size: -
D gene: TRBD2
CDR3 protein: CASREAGLGYNEQFF
CDR3 DNA: TGTGCCAGCAGGGAAGCGGGACTAGGGTACAATGAGCAGTTCTTC

V gene: TRBV7-2
J gene: TRBJ2-5
clone size: once
D gene: -
CDR3 protein: CASSLTRETQYF
CDR3 DNA: TGTGCCAGCAGCTTAACCCGGGAGACCCAGTACTTC

V gene: TRBV5-1
J gene: TRBJ2-1
clone size: -
D gene: TRBD2
CDR3 protein: CASSPRLAESSYNEQFF
CDR3 DNA: TGCGCCAGCAGCCCCCGACTAGCTGAGAGCTCCTACAATGAGCAGTTCTTC

V gene: TRBV6-5
J gene: TRBJ2-1
clone size: -
D gene: -
CDR3 protein: CASSRLPTGYNEQFF
CDR3 DNA: TGTGCCAGCAGTCGCTTACCCACAGGGTACAATGAGCAGTTCTTC

V gene: TRBV28
J gene: TRBJ1-1
clone size: -
D gene: TRBD1
CDR3 protein: CASRFVFSGTGLLNTEAFF
CDR3 DNA: TGTGCCAGCAGGTTCGTATTTTCCGGGACAGGTCTATTGAACACTGAAGCTTTCTTT

V gene: TRBV6-1
J gene: TRBJ1-1
clone size: -
D gene: -
CDR3 protein: CASGQQPNTEAFF
CDR3 DNA: TGTGCCAGTGGACAACAGCCGAACACTGAAGCTTTCTTT

V gene: TRBV9
J gene: TRBJ2-7
clone size: -
D gene: TRBD2
CDR3 protein: CASSGRLAAWYEQYF
CDR3 DNA: TGTGCCAGCAGCGGCAGACTAGCGGCCTGGTACGAGCAGTACTTC

V gene: TRBV7-7
J gene: TRBJ2-1
clone size: -
D gene: -
CDR3 protein: CASSPEAVGNFDEQFF
CDR3 DNA: TGTGCTAGCAGCCCCGAAGCCGTAGGGAATTTCGATGAGCAGTTCTTC

V gene: TRBV7-3
J gene: TRBJ2-1
clone size: -
D gene: -
CDR3 protein: CASSLVGSDNEQFF
CDR3 DNA: TGTGCCAGCAGCTTAGTAGGGTCGGACAATGAGCAGTTCTTC

V gene: TRBV4-3
J gene: TRBJ1-5
clone size: -
D gene: -
CDR3 protein: CASSQKRWGEPQHF
CDR3 DNA: TGCGCCAGCAGCCAAAAACGGTGGGGCGAGCCCCAGCATTTT

V gene: TRBV6-5
J gene: TRBJ2-3
clone size: -
D gene: -
CDR3 protein: CAARDWNTDTQYF
CDR3 DNA: TGTGCCGCGCGGGATTGGAACACAGATACGCAGTATTTT

V gene: TRBV10-3
J gene: TRBJ2-7
clone size: -
D gene: -
CDR3 protein: CAIQSQGGDEQYF
CDR3 DNA: TGTGCCATCCAAAGCCAGGGAGGAGACGAGCAGTACTTC

V gene: TRBV11-2
J gene: TRBJ2-7
clone size: -
D gene: -
CDR3 protein: CASSPTTPPYEQYF
CDR3 DNA: TGTGCCAGCAGCCCCACGACTCCCCCCTACGAGCAGTACTTC

V gene: TRBV16
J gene: TRBJ1-2
clone size: few
D gene: -
CDR3 protein: CASSQTPNYGYTF
CDR3 DNA: TGTGCCAGCAGCCAAACTCCAAACTATGGCTACACCTTC

V gene: TRBV7-9
J gene: TRBJ2-7
clone size: once
D gene: TRBD2
CDR3 protein: CASRGVAGEGAYEQYF
CDR3 DNA: TGTGCCAGCAGGGGAGTAGCGGGAGAGGGGGCCTACGAGCAGTACTTC

V gene: TRBV5-1
J gene: TRBJ2-4
clone size: -
D gene: TRBD1
CDR3 protein: CASSLQGDRADIQYF
CDR3 DNA: TGCGCCAGCAGCTTACAGGGGGATCGGGCGGACATTCAGTACTTC

V gene: TRBV2
J gene: TRBJ2-4
clone size: -
D gene: TRBD2
CDR3 protein: CASSEARTSGSWSKNIQYF
CDR3 DNA: TGTGCCAGCAGTGAAGCGCGGACTAGCGGGAGCTGGTCCAAAAACATTCAGTACTTC

V gene: TRBV15
J gene: TRBJ2-7
clone size: -
D gene: -
CDR3 protein: CATSPGTGIYEQYF
CDR3 DNA: TGTGCCACCAGCCCCGGGACGGGTATCTACGAGCAGTACTTC

V gene: TRBV5-1
J gene: TRBJ2-7
clone size: -
D gene: -
CDR3 protein: CASSLGQHYEQYF
CDR3 DNA: TGCGCCAGCAGCTTAGGACAGCACTACGAGCAGTACTTC

V gene: TRBV5-4
J gene: TRBJ2-7
clone size: -
D gene: TRBD2
CDR3 protein: CASSLGTSGGFYEQYF
CDR3 DNA: TGTGCCAGCAGCTTGGGGACTAGCGGGGGATTCTACGAGCAGTACTTC

V gene: TRBV30
J gene: TRBJ1-1
clone size: -
D gene: -
CDR3 protein: CAFNREGTEAFF
CDR3 DNA: TGTGCCTTTAACAGGGAGGGCACTGAAGCTTTCTTT

V gene: TRBV10-3
J gene: TRBJ2-1
clone size: -
D gene: TRBD1
CDR3 protein: CAIRLGQGNEQFF
CDR3 DNA: TGTGCCATCAGACTCGGACAGGGGAATGAGCAGTTCTTC

V gene: TRBV7-2
J gene: TRBJ2-1
clone size: once
D gene: TRBD2
CDR3 protein: CASSAQLAGIYNEQFF
CDR3 DNA: TGTGCCAGCAGCGCGCAACTAGCGGGTATTTACAATGAGCAGTTCTTC

V gene: TRBV7-8
J gene: TRBJ2-3
clone size: -
D gene: TRBD1
CDR3 protein: CASRPRSTGGGTDTQYF
CDR3 DNA: TGTGCCAGCAGACCTAGGTCGACAGGGGGAGGCACAGATACGCAGTATTTT

V gene: TRBV4-3
J gene: TRBJ2-7
clone size: few
D gene: TRBD1
CDR3 protein: CASSHLAGTATYEQYF
CDR3 DNA: TGCGCCAGCAGCCACCTAGCCGGGACAGCAACCTACGAGCAGTACTTC

V gene: TRBV2
J gene: TRBJ2-7
clone size: -
D gene: TRBD2
CDR3 protein: CASRIGGEGYEQYF
CDR3 DNA: TGTGCCAGCAGAATTGGGGGGGAAGGATACGAGCAGTACTTC

V gene: TRBV4-3
J gene: TRBJ2-3
clone size: -
D gene: -
CDR3 protein: CASSQTGSSTDTQYF
CDR3 DNA: TGCGCCAGCAGCCAGACAGGTTCTAGCACAGATACGCAGTATTTT

V gene: TRBV6-5
J gene: TRBJ1-1
clone size: -
D gene: -
CDR3 protein: CASSYSSPPNTEAFF
CDR3 DNA: TGTGCCAGCAGTTACTCCAGTCCTCCGAACACTGAAGCTTTCTTT

V gene: TRBV14
J gene: TRBJ2-5
clone size: -
D gene: -
CDR3 protein: CASSQGLRETQYF
CDR3 DNA: TGTGCCAGCAGCCAAGGACTCAGAGAGACCCAGTACTTC